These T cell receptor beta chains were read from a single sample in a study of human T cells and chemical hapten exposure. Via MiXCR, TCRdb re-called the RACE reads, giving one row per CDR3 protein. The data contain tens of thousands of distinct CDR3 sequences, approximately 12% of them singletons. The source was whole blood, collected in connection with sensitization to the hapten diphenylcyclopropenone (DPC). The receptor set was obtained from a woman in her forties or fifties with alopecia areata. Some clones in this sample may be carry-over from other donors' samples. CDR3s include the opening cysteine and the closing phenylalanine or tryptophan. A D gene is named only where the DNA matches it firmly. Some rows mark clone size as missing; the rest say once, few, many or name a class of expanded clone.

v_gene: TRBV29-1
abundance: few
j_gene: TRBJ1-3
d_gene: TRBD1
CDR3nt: TGCAGCGCTCGATCAGGGGGCATAAACACCATATATTTT
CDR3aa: CSARSGGINTIYF

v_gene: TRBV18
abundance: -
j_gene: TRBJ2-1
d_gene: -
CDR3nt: TGTGCCAGCTCGTTTGACGCATCATACAATGAGCAGTTCTTC
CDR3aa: CASSFDASYNEQFF

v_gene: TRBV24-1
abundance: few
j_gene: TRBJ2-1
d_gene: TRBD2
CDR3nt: TGTGCCACCAGTGATCGTAGCGGGGTACCTTACAATGAGCAGTTCTTC
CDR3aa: CATSDRSGVPYNEQFF

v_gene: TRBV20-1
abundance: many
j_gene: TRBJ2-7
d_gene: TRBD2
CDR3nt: TGCAGTGCTAGAGATCTCCCTAGAGCGGGAGGGACCTACGAGCAGTACTTC
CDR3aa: CSARDLPRAGGTYEQYF

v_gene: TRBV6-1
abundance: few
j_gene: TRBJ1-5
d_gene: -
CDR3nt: TGTGCCAGCAGTGAGGGACTTAATAGCAATCAGCCCCAGCATTTT
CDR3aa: CASSEGLNSNQPQHF

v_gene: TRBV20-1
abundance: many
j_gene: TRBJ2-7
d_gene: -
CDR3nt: TGCAGTGCTAGGTCCCAGGGTACCTACGAGCAGTACTTC
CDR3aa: CSARSQGTYEQYF

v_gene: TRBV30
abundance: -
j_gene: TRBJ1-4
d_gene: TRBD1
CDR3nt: TGTGCCTGGAGTCCGGGACAGGGGGGCAATGAAAAACTGTTTTTT
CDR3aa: CAWSPGQGGNEKLFF

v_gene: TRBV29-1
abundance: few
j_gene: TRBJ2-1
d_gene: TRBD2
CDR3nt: TGCAGCGTTGATTTCCCGGGAGGGGGTGAGCAGTTCTTC
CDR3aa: CSVDFPGGGEQFF

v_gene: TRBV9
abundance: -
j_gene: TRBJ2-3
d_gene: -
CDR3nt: TGTGCCAGCAGCGTGGGACCTCAAGGGACAGATACGCAGTATTTT
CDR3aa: CASSVGPQGTDTQYF

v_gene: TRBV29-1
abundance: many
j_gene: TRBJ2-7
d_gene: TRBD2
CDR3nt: TGCAGCGTTGTGGGGACTAGCGGGAGCCAGGCGTACGAGCAGTACTTC
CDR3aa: CSVVGTSGSQAYEQYF

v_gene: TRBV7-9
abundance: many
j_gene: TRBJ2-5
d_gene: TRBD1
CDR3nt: TGTGCCAGCAGCTTAGCCGGGACAGGACAAGAGACCCAGTACTTC
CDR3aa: CASSLAGTGQETQYF

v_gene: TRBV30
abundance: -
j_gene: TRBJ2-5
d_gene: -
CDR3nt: TGTGCCTGGAGTGTCCCGGGCATTTACCAAGAGACCCAGTACTTC
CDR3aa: CAWSVPGIYQETQYF

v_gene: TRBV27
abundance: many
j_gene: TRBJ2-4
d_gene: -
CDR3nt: TGTGCCAGCAGTTTGACTCTAGCCAAAAACATTCAGTACTTC
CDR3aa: CASSLTLAKNIQYF

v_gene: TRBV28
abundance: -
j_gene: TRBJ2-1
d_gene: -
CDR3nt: TGTGCCATCAGGGGCACCGATGAGCAGTTCTTC
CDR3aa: CAIRGTDEQFF

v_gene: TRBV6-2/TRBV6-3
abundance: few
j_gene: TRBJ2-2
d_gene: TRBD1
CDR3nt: TGTGCCAGCAGTTCCCCGAACAGGGGAAGCACCGGGGAGCTGTTTTTT
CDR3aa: CASSSPNRGSTGELFF

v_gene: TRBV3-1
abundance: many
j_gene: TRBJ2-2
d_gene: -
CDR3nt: TGTGCCAGCAGCCTAAGAGGTTTAGGCGACACCGGGGAGCTGTTTTTT
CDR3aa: CASSLRGLGDTGELFF

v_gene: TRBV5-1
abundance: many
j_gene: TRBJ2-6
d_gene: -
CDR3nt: TGCGCCAGCAGCTTGATAACAGTGAGCTCTGGGGCCAACGTCCTGACTTTC
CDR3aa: CASSLITVSSGANVLTF

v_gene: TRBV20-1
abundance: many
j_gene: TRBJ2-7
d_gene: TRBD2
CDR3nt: TGCAGTGCTGAAAGCGGGAGGAGCTCCTACGAGCAGTACTTC
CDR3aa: CSAESGRSSYEQYF

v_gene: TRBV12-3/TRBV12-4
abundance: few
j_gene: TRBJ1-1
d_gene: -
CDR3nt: TGTGCCAGCAGGGATACAGTGAACACTGAAGCTTTCTTT
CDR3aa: CASRDTVNTEAFF

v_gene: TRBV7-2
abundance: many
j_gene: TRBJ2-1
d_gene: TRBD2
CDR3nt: TGTGCCAGCAGTCCCGGGACTAGCGAATACAATGAGCAGTTCTTC
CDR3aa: CASSPGTSEYNEQFF

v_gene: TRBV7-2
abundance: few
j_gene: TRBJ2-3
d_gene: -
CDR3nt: TGTGCCAGCAGTCCCTTTAGCGGACCCAATTCAGATACGCAGTATTTT
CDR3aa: CASSPFSGPNSDTQYF

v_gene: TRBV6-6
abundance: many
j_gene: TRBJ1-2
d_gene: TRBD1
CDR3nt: TGTGCCAGCAAAGGGACAGGGGGTAACTATGGCTACACCTTC
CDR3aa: CASKGTGGNYGYTF

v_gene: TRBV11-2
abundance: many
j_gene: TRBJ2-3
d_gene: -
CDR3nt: TGTGCCAGCAGCTCCTTCTCAGGGACAGATACGCAGTATTTT
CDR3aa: CASSSFSGTDTQYF

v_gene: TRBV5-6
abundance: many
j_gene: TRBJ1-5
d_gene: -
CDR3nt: TGTGCCAGCAGCTTGGCCCGTCCACAGAGCAATCAGCCCCAGCATTTT
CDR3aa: CASSLARPQSNQPQHF

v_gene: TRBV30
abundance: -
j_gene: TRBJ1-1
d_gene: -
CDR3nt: TGTGCCTGGAGTGTATTTCCTAAGTTCGGGAAGAACACTGAAGCTTTCTTT
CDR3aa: CAWSVFPKFGKNTEAFF

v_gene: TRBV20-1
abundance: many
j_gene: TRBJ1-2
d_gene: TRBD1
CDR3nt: TGCAGTGCTAGGAAGGACAGGGAATGGAATGGCTACACCTTC
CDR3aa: CSARKDREWNGYTF

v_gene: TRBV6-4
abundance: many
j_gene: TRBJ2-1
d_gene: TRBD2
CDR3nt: TGTGCCAGCAGTGAGGGTAGAATACTAGCGGGAGGGCCCGTGGATGAGCAGTTCTTC
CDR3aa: CASSEGRILAGGPVDEQFF

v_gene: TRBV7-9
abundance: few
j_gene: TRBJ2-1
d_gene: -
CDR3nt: TGTGCCAGCAGCTATGTTGGGGGAGTCTACAATGAGCAGTTCTTC
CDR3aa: CASSYVGGVYNEQFF

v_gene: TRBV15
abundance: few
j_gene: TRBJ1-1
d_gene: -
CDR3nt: TGTGCCACCAGCAGAGATAGGGCCACTGAAGCTTTCTTT
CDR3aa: CATSRDRATEAFF

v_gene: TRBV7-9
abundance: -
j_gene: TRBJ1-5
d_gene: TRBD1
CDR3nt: TGTGCCAGCAGCTCGGGACAGGGTGTCTGGTCCCAGCATTTT
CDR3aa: CASSSGQGVWSQHF

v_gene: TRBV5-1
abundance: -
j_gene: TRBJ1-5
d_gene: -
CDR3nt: TGCGCCAGCAGCTTGGGATCCCAGGGTCAGCCCCAGCATTTT
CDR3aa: CASSLGSQGQPQHF

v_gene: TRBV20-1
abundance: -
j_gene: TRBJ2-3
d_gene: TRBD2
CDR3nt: TGCAGTGCTAGGGACCTGGCTAGCGGAAACACAGATACGCAGTATTTT
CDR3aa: CSARDLASGNTDTQYF

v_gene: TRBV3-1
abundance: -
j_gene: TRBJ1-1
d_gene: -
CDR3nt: TGTGCCAGCAGCCAAGATTACCCAGGACGCGTGAACACTGAAGCTTTCTTT
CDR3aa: CASSQDYPGRVNTEAFF

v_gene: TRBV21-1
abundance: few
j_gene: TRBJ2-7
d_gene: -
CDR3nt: TGTGCCAGCAGCAAATACCCAGACTCATTTTTCTCCTACGAGCAGTACTTC
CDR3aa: CASSKYPDSFFSYEQYF

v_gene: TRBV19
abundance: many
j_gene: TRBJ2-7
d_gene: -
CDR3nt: TGTGCCAGTAGTAACCCGGGACACAGCTACGAGCAGTACTTC
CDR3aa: CASSNPGHSYEQYF

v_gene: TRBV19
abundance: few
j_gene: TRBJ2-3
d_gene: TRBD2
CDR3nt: TGTGCCAGTAGTATAATGCTAGCGGGGGCCACAGATACGCAGTGTTTT
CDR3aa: CASSIMLAGATDTQCF

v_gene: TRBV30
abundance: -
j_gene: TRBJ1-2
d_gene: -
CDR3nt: TGTGCCTGGAGTGTAGGGTATGACTACACCTTC
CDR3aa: CAWSVGYDYTF

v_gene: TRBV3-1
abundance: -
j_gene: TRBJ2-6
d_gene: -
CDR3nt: TGTGCCAGCAGCCAACCCCGCGCGGGTACTGGGGCCAACGTCCTGACTTTC
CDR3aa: CASSQPRAGTGANVLTF

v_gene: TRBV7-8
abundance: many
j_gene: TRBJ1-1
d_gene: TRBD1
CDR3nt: TGTGCCAGCAGCTTACTTCAGACAGGGCCGAGCACTGAAGCTTTCTTT
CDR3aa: CASSLLQTGPSTEAFF

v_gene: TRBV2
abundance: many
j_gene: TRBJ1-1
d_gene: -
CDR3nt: TGTGCCAGCAGTGAAAGTAGGTCCAACACTGAAGCTTTCTTT
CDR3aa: CASSESRSNTEAFF

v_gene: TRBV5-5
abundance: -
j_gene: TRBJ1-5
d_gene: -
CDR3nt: TGTGCCAGCAGCTTAGGGGCAGGGGTTGTTCAGCCCCAGCATTTT
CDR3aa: CASSLGAGVVQPQHF

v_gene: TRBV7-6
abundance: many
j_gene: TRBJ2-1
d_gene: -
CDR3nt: TGTGCCAGCAGCTTAGGAACAGGGCCTGTGGGCAATGAGCAGTTCTTC
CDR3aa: CASSLGTGPVGNEQFF

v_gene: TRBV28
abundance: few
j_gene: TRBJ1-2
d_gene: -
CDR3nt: TGTGCCAGCAGGACCGCTTCGGATGGCTACACCTTC
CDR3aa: CASRTASDGYTF

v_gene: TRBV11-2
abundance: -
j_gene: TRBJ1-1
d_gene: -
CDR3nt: TGTGCCAGCCGACTAGGGTTCATGAACACTGAAGCTTTCTTT
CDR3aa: CASRLGFMNTEAFF

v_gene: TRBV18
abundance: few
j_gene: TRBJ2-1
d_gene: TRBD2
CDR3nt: TGTGCCAGCGCGGGACTAGCGGGGGACAATGAGCAGTTCTTC
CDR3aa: CASAGLAGDNEQFF

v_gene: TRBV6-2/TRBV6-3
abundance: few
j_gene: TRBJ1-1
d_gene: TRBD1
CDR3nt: TGTGCCAGCAGTTACCGGGACAGGGGTCTGAACACTGAAGCTTTCTTT
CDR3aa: CASSYRDRGLNTEAFF

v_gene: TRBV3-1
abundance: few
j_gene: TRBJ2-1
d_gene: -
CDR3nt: TGTGCCAGCAGCCAAGACTCGGACTCCTACAATGAGCAGTTCTTC
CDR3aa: CASSQDSDSYNEQFF

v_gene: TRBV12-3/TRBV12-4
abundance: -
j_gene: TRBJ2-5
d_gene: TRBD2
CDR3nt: TGTGCCAGCAGTTTCTCGGGACTAGCGGACCAAGAGACCCAGTACTTC
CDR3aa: CASSFSGLADQETQYF

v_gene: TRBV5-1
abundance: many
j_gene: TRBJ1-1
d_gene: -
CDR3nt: TGCGCCAGCAGCTTTCGGGAGAGGGCTGACACTGAAGCTTTCTTT
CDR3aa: CASSFRERADTEAFF

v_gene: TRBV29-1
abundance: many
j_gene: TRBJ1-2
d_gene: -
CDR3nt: TGCAGCGCGGATGGCTACACCTTC
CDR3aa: CSADGYTF